This is a list of T cell receptor beta chains from one sample in a study of neurological immune-mediated disorders. MiXCR was run by TCRdb on the 5' RACE reads, yielding one entry per CDR3 protein. The repertoire has tens of thousands of distinct CDR3 sequences, about 6.9% of them found once; the top ten carry 0.57%. What was sequenced was CD4+ T cells from blood. The receptors stem from a woman in her forties in good health. Each CDR3 is given with its conserved first and last residue. Each record gives: CDR3 DNA, CDR3 protein, J gene, clone size, V gene, D gene. A D gene is named only where the DNA matches it firmly. Rows may omit the clone size; those that give it use once, few, many or a size class.

CDR3 DNA: TGTGCCAGCAGCGGGGCCAGGAAGGGCTATGGCTACACCTTC
CDR3 protein: CASSGARKGYGYTF
J gene: TRBJ1-2
clone size: many
V gene: TRBV7-2
D gene: .

CDR3 DNA: TGTGCCAGCAGCCAAGATGAGCGGCTAGCGGGGAACACCGGGGAGCTGTTTTTT
CDR3 protein: CASSQDERLAGNTGELFF
J gene: TRBJ2-2
clone size: many
V gene: TRBV3-1
D gene: TRBD2

CDR3 DNA: TGCAGTGCGGACCAACTAGCGGGAGTCACCGATGAGCAGTTCTTC
CDR3 protein: CSADQLAGVTDEQFF
J gene: TRBJ2-1
clone size: many
V gene: TRBV20-1
D gene: TRBD2

CDR3 DNA: TGTGCCAGCAGTTTAGGCGGTTGGGGGCTGGCTGGAAACACCATATATTTT
CDR3 protein: CASSLGGWGLAGNTIYF
J gene: TRBJ1-3
clone size: many
V gene: TRBV27
D gene: .

CDR3 DNA: TGCAGTGCTGCGCTAGCGGTTAGGAATGAGCAGTTCTTC
CDR3 protein: CSAALAVRNEQFF
J gene: TRBJ2-1
clone size: many
V gene: TRBV20-1
D gene: TRBD2

CDR3 DNA: TGCAGCCACAGGGAAGGCCATGAGCAGTTCTTC
CDR3 protein: CSHREGHEQFF
J gene: TRBJ2-1
clone size: .
V gene: TRBV29-1
D gene: .

CDR3 DNA: TGCAGTGCTAGTGATATGAGACAGCAGTCGGCAACTGAAGCTTTCTTT
CDR3 protein: CSASDMRQQSATEAFF
J gene: TRBJ1-1
clone size: many
V gene: TRBV20-1
D gene: .

CDR3 DNA: TGTGCCATCACAAAAGACAATGAGCAGTTCTTC
CDR3 protein: CAITKDNEQFF
J gene: TRBJ2-1
clone size: many
V gene: TRBV10-3
D gene: .

CDR3 DNA: TGTGCCAGCAGCGTCAGAGGCGGTAATGAAAAACTGTTTTTT
CDR3 protein: CASSVRGGNEKLFF
J gene: TRBJ1-4
clone size: .
V gene: TRBV3-1
D gene: .

CDR3 DNA: TGCGCCAGCAGCCTCACAGGGACATCTAATGAAAAACTGTTTTTT
CDR3 protein: CASSLTGTSNEKLFF
J gene: TRBJ1-4
clone size: many
V gene: TRBV5-1
D gene: .

CDR3 DNA: TGTGCCTCCCAGGGGGGAATCATTCAGTACTTC
CDR3 protein: CASQGGIIQYF
J gene: TRBJ2-4
clone size: many
V gene: TRBV28
D gene: .

CDR3 DNA: TGTGCCAGCAGCCTCGGGCCTACCTCGACAGATACGCAGTATTTT
CDR3 protein: CASSLGPTSTDTQYF
J gene: TRBJ2-3
clone size: many
V gene: TRBV5-6
D gene: .

CDR3 DNA: TGTGCCAGCAACCCCTCCGGGGACATTCAGTACTTC
CDR3 protein: CASNPSGDIQYF
J gene: TRBJ2-4
clone size: .
V gene: TRBV28
D gene: .

CDR3 DNA: TGCGCCAGCAGCTTCGGAGTCGCGGGGGCTAGCACAGATACGCAGTATTTT
CDR3 protein: CASSFGVAGASTDTQYF
J gene: TRBJ2-3
clone size: many
V gene: TRBV5-1
D gene: .

CDR3 DNA: TGTGCCGTCACCTCCCTCTCGCTTCGTCACGAGCAGTACTTC
CDR3 protein: CAVTSLSLRHEQYF
J gene: TRBJ2-7
clone size: many
V gene: TRBV6-5
D gene: .

CDR3 DNA: TGCAGTGCTGACCGGTCCCAAGAGACCCAGTACTTC
CDR3 protein: CSADRSQETQYF
J gene: TRBJ2-5
clone size: many
V gene: TRBV20-1
D gene: .

CDR3 DNA: TGTGCCAGCGTTCCTGGCGGGGCTGGGGAGACCCAGTACTTC
CDR3 protein: CASVPGGAGETQYF
J gene: TRBJ2-5
clone size: many
V gene: TRBV5-6
D gene: .

CDR3 DNA: TGTGCCAGCAGCATTGTGGTGGACAGCTCTGGGGCCAACGTCCTGACTTTC
CDR3 protein: CASSIVVDSSGANVLTF
J gene: TRBJ2-6
clone size: many
V gene: TRBV5-6
D gene: .

CDR3 DNA: TGTGCCAGCAGCCCCGCGGCAGATACGCAGTATTTT
CDR3 protein: CASSPAADTQYF
J gene: TRBJ2-3
clone size: few
V gene: TRBV7-2
D gene: .

CDR3 DNA: TGTGCCAGCAGCCAACCGAAAGGGATGAACACTGAAGCTTTCTTT
CDR3 protein: CASSQPKGMNTEAFF
J gene: TRBJ1-1
clone size: many
V gene: TRBV4-2
D gene: .

CDR3 DNA: TGTGCCATCAGTGAAGGGGGAGGCTACACCTTC
CDR3 protein: CAISEGGGYTF
J gene: TRBJ1-2
clone size: many
V gene: TRBV10-3
D gene: .

CDR3 DNA: TGTGCCAGCAGTGAACCTAGCGCGAACACCGGGGAGCTGTTTTTT
CDR3 protein: CASSEPSANTGELFF
J gene: TRBJ2-2
clone size: many
V gene: TRBV2
D gene: .

CDR3 DNA: TGTGCCAGCAGGAAAACATCTCGTACTTACAATGAGCAGTTCTTC
CDR3 protein: CASRKTSRTYNEQFF
J gene: TRBJ2-1
clone size: many
V gene: TRBV6-4
D gene: .

CDR3 DNA: TGTGCCAGCAGTCCCCGGGGGGGATGGATGGACAATCAGCCCCAGCATTTT
CDR3 protein: CASSPRGGWMDNQPQHF
J gene: TRBJ1-5
clone size: many
V gene: TRBV27
D gene: .

CDR3 DNA: TGTGCCAGCAGCTTTTCAACAAGGGATGGAAACACCATATATTTT
CDR3 protein: CASSFSTRDGNTIYF
J gene: TRBJ1-3
clone size: many
V gene: TRBV7-9
D gene: .

CDR3 DNA: TGTGCCAGCAAGAGAGACACCAGCGGGTCCTACGAGCAGTACTTC
CDR3 protein: CASKRDTSGSYEQYF
J gene: TRBJ2-7
clone size: many
V gene: TRBV12-3/TRBV12-4
D gene: .

CDR3 DNA: TGTGCCAGCTCACCGGGGTCACGGACTATCTACGAGCAGTACTTC
CDR3 protein: CASSPGSRTIYEQYF
J gene: TRBJ2-7
clone size: many
V gene: TRBV18
D gene: .

CDR3 DNA: TGTGCCAGCAGCTTAGTAGGGGCTAGCTCCTACAATGAGCAGTTCTTC
CDR3 protein: CASSLVGASSYNEQFF
J gene: TRBJ2-1
clone size: many
V gene: TRBV11-1
D gene: .

CDR3 DNA: TGCAGCGGGGAGTTGAATGAGCAGTTCTTC
CDR3 protein: CSGELNEQFF
J gene: TRBJ2-1
clone size: many
V gene: TRBV29-1
D gene: .

CDR3 DNA: TGCAGTGCTCCCAGGGGAGGGGGCGGCACAGATACGCAGTATTTT
CDR3 protein: CSAPRGGGGTDTQYF
J gene: TRBJ2-3
clone size: many
V gene: TRBV20-1
D gene: .